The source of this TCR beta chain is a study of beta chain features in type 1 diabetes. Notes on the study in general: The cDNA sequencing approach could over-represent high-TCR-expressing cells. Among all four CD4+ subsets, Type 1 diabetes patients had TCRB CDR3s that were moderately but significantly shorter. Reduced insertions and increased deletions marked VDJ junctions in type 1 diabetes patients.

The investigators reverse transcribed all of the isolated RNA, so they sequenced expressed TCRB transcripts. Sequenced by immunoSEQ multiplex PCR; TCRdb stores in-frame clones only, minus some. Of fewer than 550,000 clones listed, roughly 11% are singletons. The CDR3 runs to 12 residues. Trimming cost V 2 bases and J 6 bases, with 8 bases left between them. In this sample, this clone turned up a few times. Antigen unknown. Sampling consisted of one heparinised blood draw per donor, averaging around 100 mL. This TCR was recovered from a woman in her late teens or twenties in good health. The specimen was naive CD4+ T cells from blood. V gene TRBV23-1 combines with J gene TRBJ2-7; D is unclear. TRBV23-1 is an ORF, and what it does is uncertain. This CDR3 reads CASSQVLGEQYV. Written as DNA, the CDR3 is TGCGCCAGCAGTCAAGTGCTGGGCGAGCAGTACGTC.